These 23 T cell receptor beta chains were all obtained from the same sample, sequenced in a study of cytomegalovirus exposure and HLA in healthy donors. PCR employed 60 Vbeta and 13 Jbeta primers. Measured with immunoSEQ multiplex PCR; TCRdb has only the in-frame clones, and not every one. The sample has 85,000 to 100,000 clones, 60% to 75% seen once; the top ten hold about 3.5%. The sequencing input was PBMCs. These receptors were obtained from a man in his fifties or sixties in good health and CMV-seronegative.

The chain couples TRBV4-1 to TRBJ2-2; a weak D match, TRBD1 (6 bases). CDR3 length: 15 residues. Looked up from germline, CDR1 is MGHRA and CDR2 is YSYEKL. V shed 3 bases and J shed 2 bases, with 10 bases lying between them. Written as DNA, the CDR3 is TGCGCCAGCAGCCACGCGGACAGAAACACCGGGGAGCTGTTTTTT. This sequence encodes CASSHADRNTGELFF.

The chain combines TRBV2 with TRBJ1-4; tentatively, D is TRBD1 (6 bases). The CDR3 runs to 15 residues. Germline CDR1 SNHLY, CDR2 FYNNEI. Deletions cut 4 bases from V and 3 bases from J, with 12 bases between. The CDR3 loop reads CASSGGGAANEKLFF. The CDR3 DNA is TGTGCCAGCAGTGGGGGGGGCGCGGCTAATGAAAAACTGTTTTTT.

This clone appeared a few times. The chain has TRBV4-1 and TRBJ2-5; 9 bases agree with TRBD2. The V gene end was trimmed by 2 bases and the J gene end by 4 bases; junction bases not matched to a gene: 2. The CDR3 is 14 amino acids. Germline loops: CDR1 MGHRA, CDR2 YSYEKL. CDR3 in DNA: TGCGCCAGCAGCCAACTAGCGGGGATAGAGACCCAGTACTTC. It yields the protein CASSQLAGIETQYF.

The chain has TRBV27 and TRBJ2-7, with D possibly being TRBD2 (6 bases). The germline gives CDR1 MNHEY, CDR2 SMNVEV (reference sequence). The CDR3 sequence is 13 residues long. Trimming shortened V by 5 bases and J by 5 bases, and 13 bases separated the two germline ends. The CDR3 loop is CASSLAGLDEQYF. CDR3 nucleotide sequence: TGTGCCAGCAGTCTCGCGGGGCTGGACGAGCAGTACTTC.

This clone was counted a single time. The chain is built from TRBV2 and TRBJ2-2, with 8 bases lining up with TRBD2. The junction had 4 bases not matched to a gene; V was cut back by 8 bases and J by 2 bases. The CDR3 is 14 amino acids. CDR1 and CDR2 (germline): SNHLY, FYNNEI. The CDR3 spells CASRTSLNTGELFF. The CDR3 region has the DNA TGTGCCAGCCGGACTAGCCTTAACACCGGGGAGCTGTTTTTT.

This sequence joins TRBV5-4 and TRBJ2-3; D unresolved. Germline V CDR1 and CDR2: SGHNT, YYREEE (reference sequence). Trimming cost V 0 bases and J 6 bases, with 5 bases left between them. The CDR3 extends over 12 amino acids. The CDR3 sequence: CASSLAGDTQYF. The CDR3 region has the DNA TGTGCCAGCAGCTTGGCCGGGGATACGCAGTATTTT.

The chain's CDR3 is CASRSDRGRHGELFF. For the CDR3, the DNA is TGTGCCAGCAGATCGGACAGGGGGCGTCACGGGGAGCTGTTTTTT. The chain has TRBV6-1 and TRBJ2-2; 11 bases map to TRBD1. Looked up from germline, CDR1 is MNHNS and CDR2 is SASEGT. Trimming cost V 6 bases and J 7 bases; bases outside gene matches: 7. The CDR3 is 15 amino acids.

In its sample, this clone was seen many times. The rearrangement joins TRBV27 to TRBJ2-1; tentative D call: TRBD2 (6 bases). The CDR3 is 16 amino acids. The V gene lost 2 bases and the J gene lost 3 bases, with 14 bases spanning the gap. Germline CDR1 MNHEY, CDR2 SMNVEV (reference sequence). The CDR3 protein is CASSLQRVLSYNEQFF. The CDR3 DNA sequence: TGTGCCAGCAGTTTACAGCGGGTGCTCAGCTACAATGAGCAGTTCTTC.

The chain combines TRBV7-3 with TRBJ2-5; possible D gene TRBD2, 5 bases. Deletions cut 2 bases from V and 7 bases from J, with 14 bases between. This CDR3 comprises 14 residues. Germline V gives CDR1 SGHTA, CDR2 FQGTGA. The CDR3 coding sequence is TGTGCCAGCAGCTTATCGGCAATCGGAGGGACCCAGTACTTC. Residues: CASSLSAIGGTQYF.

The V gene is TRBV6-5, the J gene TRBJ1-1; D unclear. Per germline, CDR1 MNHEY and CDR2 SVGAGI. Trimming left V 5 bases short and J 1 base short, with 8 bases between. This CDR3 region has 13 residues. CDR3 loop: CASSEARNTEAFF. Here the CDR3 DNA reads TGTGCCAGCAGTGAAGCGAGGAACACTGAAGCTTTCTTT.

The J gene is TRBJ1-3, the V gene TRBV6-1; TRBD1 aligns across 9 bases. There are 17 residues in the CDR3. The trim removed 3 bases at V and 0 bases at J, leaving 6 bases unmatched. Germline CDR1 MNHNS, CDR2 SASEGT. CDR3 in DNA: TGTGCCAGCAGTGAGCCCCTGGGACAGGGCTCTGGAAACACCATATATTTT. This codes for CASSEPLGQGSGNTIYF.

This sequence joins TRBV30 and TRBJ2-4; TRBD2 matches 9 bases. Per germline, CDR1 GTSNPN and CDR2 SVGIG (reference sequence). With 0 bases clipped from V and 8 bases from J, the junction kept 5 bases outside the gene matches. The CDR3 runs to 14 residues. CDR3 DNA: TGTGCCTGGAGTGTACAGCGGGAGGTTGACATTCAGTACTTC. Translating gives CAWSVQREVDIQYF.

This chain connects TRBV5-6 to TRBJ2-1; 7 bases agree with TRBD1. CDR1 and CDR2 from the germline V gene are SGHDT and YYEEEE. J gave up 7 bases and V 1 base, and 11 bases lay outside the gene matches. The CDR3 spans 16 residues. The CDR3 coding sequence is TGTGCCAGCAGCTTGACAGGGGCGAATCTTTGGAATGAGCAGTTCTTC. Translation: CASSLTGANLWNEQFF.

The CDR3 DNA sequence: TGTGCCAGCAGTGGGGACCTAGCGGGGGACGTCCAAGAGACCCAGTACTTC. This translates into CASSGDLAGDVQETQYF. V is TRBV25-1 and J is TRBJ2-5, with 10 positions matching TRBD2. The CDR3 has 17 residues. Germline loops: CDR1 MGHDK, CDR2 SYGVNS. V dropped 4 bases and J dropped 1; count of bases not matched to a gene: 9.

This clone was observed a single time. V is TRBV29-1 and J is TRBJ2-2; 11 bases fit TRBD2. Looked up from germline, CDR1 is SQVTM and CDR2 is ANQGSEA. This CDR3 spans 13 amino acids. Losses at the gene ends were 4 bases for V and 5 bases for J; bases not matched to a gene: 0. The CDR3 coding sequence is TGCAGCGTTGGGACTAGCGGGACCGGGGAGCTGTTTTTT. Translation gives CSVGTSGTGELFF.

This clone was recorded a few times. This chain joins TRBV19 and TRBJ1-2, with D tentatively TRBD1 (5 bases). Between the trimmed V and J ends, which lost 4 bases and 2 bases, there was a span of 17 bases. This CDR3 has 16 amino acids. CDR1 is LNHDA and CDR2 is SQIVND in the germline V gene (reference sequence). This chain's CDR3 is CASSTGRQQTNYGYTF. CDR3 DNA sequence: TGTGCCAGTAGTACCGGACGACAGCAAACCAACTATGGCTACACCTTC.

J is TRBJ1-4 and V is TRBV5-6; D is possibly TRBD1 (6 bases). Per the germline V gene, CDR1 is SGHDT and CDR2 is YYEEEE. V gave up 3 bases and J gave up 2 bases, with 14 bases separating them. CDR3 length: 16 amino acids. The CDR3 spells CASSSSTGGTNEKLFF. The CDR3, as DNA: TGTGCCAGCAGCTCTTCCACGGGGGGCACTAATGAAAAACTGTTTTTT.

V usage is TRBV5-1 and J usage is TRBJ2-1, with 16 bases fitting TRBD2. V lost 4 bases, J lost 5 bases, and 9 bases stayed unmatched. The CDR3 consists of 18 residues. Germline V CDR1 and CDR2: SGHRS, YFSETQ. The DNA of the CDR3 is TGCGCCAGCAGCCTGGGGACTAGCGGGAGGGCCTTCGACAATGAGCAGTTCTTC. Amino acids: CASSLGTSGRAFDNEQFF.

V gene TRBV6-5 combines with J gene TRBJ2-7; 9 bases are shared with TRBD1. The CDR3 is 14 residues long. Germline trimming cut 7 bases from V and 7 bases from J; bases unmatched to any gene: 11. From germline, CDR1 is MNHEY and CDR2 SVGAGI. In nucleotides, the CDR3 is TGTGCCAGCATCCGATACAGGGGGCTCGGGGAGCAGTACTTC. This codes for CASIRYRGLGEQYF.

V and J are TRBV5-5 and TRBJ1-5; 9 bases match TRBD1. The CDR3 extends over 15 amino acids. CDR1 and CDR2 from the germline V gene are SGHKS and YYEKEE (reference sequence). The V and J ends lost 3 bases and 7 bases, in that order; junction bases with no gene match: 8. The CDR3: CASSWDRVVGQPQHF. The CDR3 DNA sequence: TGTGCCAGCAGCTGGGACAGGGTAGTTGGCCAGCCCCAGCATTTT.

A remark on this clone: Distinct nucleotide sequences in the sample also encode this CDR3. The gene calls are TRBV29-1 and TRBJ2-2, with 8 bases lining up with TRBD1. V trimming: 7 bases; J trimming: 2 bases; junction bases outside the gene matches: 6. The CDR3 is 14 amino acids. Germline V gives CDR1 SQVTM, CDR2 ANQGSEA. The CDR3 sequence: CSAGTGGNTGELFF. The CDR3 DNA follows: TGCAGCGCAGGGACAGGCGGAAACACCGGGGAGCTGTTTTTT.

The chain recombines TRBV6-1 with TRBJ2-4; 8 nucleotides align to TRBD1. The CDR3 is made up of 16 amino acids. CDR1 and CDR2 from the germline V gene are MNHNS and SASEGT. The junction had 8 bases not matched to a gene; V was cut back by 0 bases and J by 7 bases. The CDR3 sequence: CASSEAPPGGLNIQYF. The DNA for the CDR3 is TGTGCCAGCAGTGAAGCCCCGCCAGGGGGCTTGAACATTCAGTACTTC.

As DNA, the CDR3 is TGTGCCAGCTATGCTTTGGACAGGGGGAATCAGCCCCAGCATTTT. Its protein product is CASYALDRGNQPQHF. The chain employs TRBV6-1 and TRBJ1-5, with 10 bases aligning to TRBD1. Germline V gives CDR1 MNHNS, CDR2 SASEGT. The trim removed 8 bases at V and 4 bases at J, leaving 8 bases unmatched. The CDR3 runs 15 residues.